The 20 T cell receptor beta chains given below trace back to one sample, sequenced in a study of T cell repertoires in cytomegalovirus infection. In TCRdb, the reads were re-called with MiXCR into one record per CDR3 protein. The sample gives approximately 700,000 distinct CDR3 sequences, 35% to 45% of which show up once; around 3% is in the top ten. Material: PBMCs. These receptors originate from a human donor in good health (CMV status not recorded). Some clones in this sample may be carry-over from other donors' samples.

The chain has TRBV7-2 and TRBJ2-5; D unclear. The V end lost 4 bases, the J end lost 5 bases, and 11 bases lay between the germline ends. From germline, CDR1 is SGHTA and CDR2 FQGNSA. The CDR3 is made up of 13 amino acids. As DNA, the CDR3 is TGTGCCAGCAGCTGCGCCCCCAGGGAGACCCAGTACTTC. This sequence encodes CASSCAPRETQYF.

V gene TRBV6-1 combines with J gene TRBJ2-3, with TRBD1 identical over 7 bases. J lost 2 bases, V lost 5 bases, and 13 bases had no gene match. This CDR3 comprises 17 residues. Germline CDR1 reads MNHNS; CDR2 reads SASEGT. CDR3 bases: TGTGCCAGCAGTCCACTGACCCCTGGGACAGACACAGATACGCAGTATTTT. Encoded protein: CASSPLTPGTDTDTQYF.

This rearrangement joins TRBV30 to TRBJ1-2; D gene ambiguous. The CDR3 sequence is 11 residues long. The germline V and J ends were trimmed by 7 bases and 3 bases, with 9 bases remaining between them. CDR1 and CDR2 from the germline V gene are GTSNPN and SVGIG (reference sequence). This CDR3 reads CASLWDYGYTF. CDR3 nucleotide sequence: TGTGCCTCCCTTTGGGACTATGGCTACACCTTC.

This clonotype has a handful of counts. V and J are TRBV19 and TRBJ2-2, with D possibly TRBD2 on 5 matching bases. The CDR3 is 14 residues long. Trimming took off 3 bases at V and 6 bases at J, with 11 bases between the two ends. The germline CDR1 and CDR2 sequences are LNHDA and SQIVND (reference sequence). This CDR3 reads CASSIRGSAGELFF. CDR3 in DNA: TGTGCCAGTAGTATCCGGGGTAGCGCCGGGGAGCTGTTTTTT.

The chain is built from TRBV28 and TRBJ2-3, with D perhaps matching TRBD1 or TRBD2 (5 bases each). Trimming left V 0 bases short and J 2 bases short, with 12 bases between. The CDR3 loop spans 16 amino acids. Looked up from germline, CDR1 is MDHEN and CDR2 is SYDVKM. CDR3 protein: CASSLWWDGPTDTQYF. The CDR3, as DNA: TGTGCCAGCAGTTTATGGTGGGACGGGCCCACAGATACGCAGTATTTT.

This clonotype was detected a few times. V and J are TRBV28 and TRBJ1-1; D uncertain. CDR1 and CDR2 (germline): MDHEN, SYDVKM. V was pared by 1 base and J by 4 bases, with 10 bases between. This CDR3 has 14 amino acids. The CDR3, as DNA: TGTGCCAGCAGTTTATTACGGGGTATCACTGAAGCTTTCTTT. Translated: CASSLLRGITEAFF.

This clonotype has only a few counts. This chain links TRBV28 with TRBJ2-3; 7 bases map to TRBD2. CDR3 length: 18 residues. Trimming at V came to 3 bases and at J to 7 bases, leaving 19 bases not matched to a gene. Germline V lookup: CDR1 MDHEN, CDR2 SYDVKM. The chain's CDR3 is CASSLRRGRGRAPHTQYF. CDR3 coding DNA: TGTGCCAGCAGTTTGCGGAGGGGCCGGGGGAGGGCCCCTCATACGCAGTATTTT. The full variable domain, in which reference TRBV28 and TRBJ2-3 provide the parts outside the CDR3, is DVKVTQSSRYLVKRTGEKVFLECVQDMDHENMFWYRQDPGLGLRLIYFSYDVKMKEKGDIPEGYSVSREKKERFSLILESASTNQTSMYLCASSLRRGRGRAPHTQYFGPGTRLTVL.

This clonotype has at least ten counts. The chain combines TRBV7-8 with TRBJ2-7; 8 nucleotides agree with TRBD1. V shed 5 bases and J 3 bases; nucleotides not matched to a gene: 9. The CDR3 spans 15 residues. The V gene's germline CDR1 is SGHVS and CDR2 FQNEAQ. As DNA, the CDR3 is TGTGCCAGCAGCCAAACCCCCAGGGGGCTCTACGAGCAGTACTTC. Translation: CASSQTPRGLYEQYF.

This clonotype occurred many times. The chain is built from TRBV2 and TRBJ2-1; D call uncertain. CDR1 and CDR2 (germline): SNHLY, FYNNEI. Trimming cost V 8 bases and J 5 bases, with 16 bases left between them. There are 14 residues in the CDR3. CDR3 DNA sequence: TGTGCCAGCCACCCTCCCACAAATAACAATGAGCAGTTCTTC. Protein: CASHPPTNNNEQFF.

This clonotype showed up just a few times. The V gene is TRBV7-6, the J gene TRBJ2-5; 7 positions match TRBD2. Germline CDR1 is SGHVS and CDR2 is FNYEAQ. Trimming removed 5 bases from V and 10 bases from J; junction bases left unmatched: 13. CDR3 size: 14 residues. The CDR3 nucleotides read TGTGCCAGCAGCCCCAGGGAGCGGGGACCCCACCAGTACTTC. As protein: CASSPRERGPHQYF. Using reference TRBV7-6 and TRBJ2-5 for the parts outside the CDR3, the full variable domain is GAGVSQSPRYKVTKRGQDVALRCDPISGHVSLYWYRQALGQGPEFLTYFNYEAQQDKSGLPNDRFSAERPEGSISTLTIQRTEQRDSAMYRCASSPRERGPHQYFGPGTRLLVL.

V gene TRBV7-6 combines with J gene TRBJ2-2; 12 nucleotides agree with TRBD2. With V trimmed by 0 bases and J by 4 bases, 0 bases remained unmatched. Germline-derived CDR1 and CDR2 are SGHVS and FNYEAQ. This CDR3 comprises 16 residues. This CDR3 is CASSLATSGGTGELFF. The CDR3 DNA follows: TGTGCCAGCAGCTTAGCGACTAGCGGGGGCACCGGGGAGCTGTTTTTT.

V and J are TRBV28 and TRBJ2-7, with 9 positions matching TRBD1. The CDR3 covers 14 residues. The junction had 12 bases not matched to a gene; V was cut back by 8 bases and J by 7 bases. Germline loops: CDR1 MDHEN, CDR2 SYDVKM. The CDR3 DNA reads as TGTGCCAGCGCAAACAGGGGGCCTTTACCAGAGCAGTACTTC. As protein: CASANRGPLPEQYF.

The chain uses TRBV6-5 and TRBJ1-1; possibly TRBD1 for D (5 bases). There are 16 residues in the CDR3. CDR1 and CDR2 from the germline V gene are MNHEY and SVGAGI. Trimming cost V 2 bases and J 6 bases, with 19 bases left between them. CDR3 sequence (DNA): TGTGCCAGCAGTTACGGACCGGGGGAGGGTTGGGCTGAAGCTTTCTTT. It yields the protein CASSYGPGEGWAEAFF.

The chain employs TRBV7-2 and TRBJ2-1, with 9 bases fitting TRBD2. Germline CDR1 SGHTA, CDR2 FQGNSA. The CDR3 covers 15 residues. V gave up 2 bases and J gave up 6 bases; unmatched junction bases: 5. The CDR3 coding sequence is TGTGCCAGCAGCTTAATAGCGGGAGTAATCAATGAGCAGTTCTTC. Protein product: CASSLIAGVINEQFF.

Note on this clonotype: The CDR3 does not end in the conserved phenylalanine or tryptophan, so this is likely a read error. DNA for the CDR3: TGTGCCAGCAGCAGACCGGGACAGACCTACGAGCAGTACTTA. It encodes CASSRPGQTYEQYL. The gene calls are TRBV7-8 and TRBJ2-7, with TRBD1 identical over 7 bases. V dropped 5 bases and J dropped 2; count of bases not matched to a gene: 6. CDR1 SGHVS and CDR2 FQNEAQ come from the germline V gene. The CDR3 has 14 amino acids.

This chain uses TRBV4-1 with TRBJ2-7; TRBD2 matches at 8 bases. Trimming removed 4 bases from V and 2 bases from J; junction bases left unmatched: 4. Germline V lookup: CDR1 MGHRA, CDR2 YSYEKL. The CDR3 has 14 residues. The CDR3 region is CASSRAGLAYEQYF. Written as DNA, the CDR3 is TGCGCCAGCAGCCGAGCGGGACTAGCCTACGAGCAGTACTTC.

The chain joins TRBV7-9 to TRBJ2-7, with D perhaps matching TRBD1 or TRBD2 (6 bases each). Germline assignment: CDR1 SEHNR and CDR2 FQNEAQ (reference sequence). V lost 7 bases, J lost 4 bases, and 17 bases lay in between. The CDR3 is 14 residues long. For the CDR3, the DNA is TGTGCCAGCACCCAGCCCGGAGGGGGGTACGAGCAGTACTTC. It yields the protein CASTQPGGGYEQYF.

This clonotype was counted a single time. V and J are TRBV29-1 and TRBJ2-2; D is undetermined. This CDR3 spans 14 amino acids. V lost 1 base and J lost 2, with 8 bases in between. Germline V CDR1 and CDR2: SQVTM, ANQGSEA. CDR3 protein: CSVEGPTNTGELFF. CDR3 nucleotide sequence: TGCAGCGTTGAAGGGCCTACCAACACCGGGGAGCTGTTTTTT.

As concerns this clonotype: This may come from a read error, since a much larger clone is one base off. Because the CDR3 is missing its conserved closing phenylalanine or tryptophan, this is likely a read error. CDR3 sequence (DNA): TGTGCCAGCATGAGAGGGGGCTACGGGGAGCTGTTTTTG. Translating it yields CASMRGGYGELFL. This chain links TRBV12-3 or TRBV12-4 with TRBJ2-2; 7 bases align to TRBD1. V dropped 7 bases and J dropped 7; count of bases not matched to a gene: 6. The CDR3 consists of 13 residues.

This clonotype came up many times. The chain recombines TRBV6-5 with TRBJ2-6, with a weak D call TRBD2 (6 bases). V was clipped by 2 bases and J by 2 bases, with 7 bases between them. Germline CDR1 and CDR2: MNHEY and SVGAGI. This CDR3 contains 15 residues. This chain's CDR3 is CASSYGGTGANVLTF. In nucleotides, the CDR3 is TGTGCCAGCAGTTACGGCGGGACTGGGGCCAACGTCCTGACTTTC.